A selection of T cell receptor beta chains follows, all from one sample in a study of PD-1 blockade in mismatch repair-deficient tumors. Assay: immunoSEQ multiplex PCR; the TCRdb copy retains only in-frame clones and omits some. The sample consists of roughly 70,000 clones, 78% of them appearing once. The input for sequencing was peripheral blood, taken 2 weeks after starting pembrolizumab. These receptors all come from an adult with mismatch repair-deficient cancer. The CDR3 runs from the conserved cysteine through the conserved F or W. Each record gives: clone size, J gene, V gene, D gene, CDR3 protein, CDR3 DNA. D genes are given only for firm matches. Only some rows state a clone size, as once, few, many or a class for expanded clones.

few,TRBJ2-1,TRBV9,TRBD2,CASSVAGTSGSHEQFF,TGTGCCAGCAGCGTAGCCGGGACTAGCGGGAGTCATGAGCAGTTCTTC
NA,TRBJ1-2,TRBV6-5,NA,CASSSPGLGGYTF,TGTGCCAGCAGCTCACCAGGGTTAGGTGGCTACACCTTC
once,TRBJ1-4,TRBV30,NA,CAWSVLRGREKLFF,TGTGCCTGGAGTGTATTGCGGGGCCGGGAAAAACTGTTTTTT
NA,TRBJ2-7,TRBV21-1,NA,CASSKESGTGKNEQYF,TGTGCCAGCAGCAAAGAGTCGGGGACAGGGAAGAACGAGCAGTACTTC
NA,TRBJ2-1,TRBV9,TRBD2,CASSVQTSGPPGNEQFF,TGTGCCAGCAGCGTACAGACTAGCGGGCCCCCGGGCAATGAGCAGTTCTTC
NA,TRBJ1-2,TRBV27,TRBD1,CASSFLRDRALRGYTF,TGTGCCAGCAGTTTTCTCCGGGACAGGGCACTGCGTGGCTACACCTTC
NA,TRBJ2-1,TRBV5-4,TRBD2,CASSLKREVNYNEQFF,TGTGCCAGCAGCTTGAAGCGGGAGGTCAATTACAATGAGCAATTCTTC
NA,TRBJ1-4,TRBV7-8,TRBD1,CASSLGQGHEKLFF,TGTGCCAGCAGCCTCGGACAGGGTCATGAAAAACTGTTTTTT
NA,TRBJ2-7,TRBV6-5,NA,CASSYSLTNIYEQYF,TGTGCCAGCAGTTACTCCCTGACAAATATTTACGAGCAGTACTTC
NA,TRBJ1-4,TRBV18,NA,CATAIRVNEKLFF,TGTGCCACCGCGATTCGGGTAAATGAAAAACTGTTTTTT
NA,TRBJ1-4,TRBV12-5,NA,CASGLSTTNEKLFF,TGTGCTAGTGGTTTATCGACAACTAATGAAAAACTGTTTTTT
NA,TRBJ1-1,TRBV29-1,NA,CSVPRGEATEAFF,TGCAGCGTACCAAGAGGAGAGGCAACTGAAGCTTTCTTT
NA,TRBJ2-3,TRBV7-3,NA,CASSLGALTDTQYF,TGTGCCAGCTCACTAGGGGCTCTAACAGATACGCAGTATTTT
NA,TRBJ2-2,TRBV18,TRBD2,CASSQKTSVNTGELFF,TGTGCCAGCTCACAAAAAACTAGCGTGAACACCGGGGAGCTGTTTTTT
NA,TRBJ1-4,TRBV6-5,NA,CASSYRFNEKLFF,TGTGCCAGCAGTTACAGGTTTAATGAAAAACTGTTTTTT
NA,TRBJ2-3,TRBV5-6,NA,CASGGPRADTQYF,TGTGCCAGCGGGGGCCCGAGGGCAGATACGCAGTATTTT
once,TRBJ2-7,TRBV9,TRBD2,CASSIGLAGEEQYF,TGTGCCAGCAGCATTGGACTAGCGGGAGAGGAGCAGTACTTC
NA,TRBJ2-3,TRBV20-1,NA,CIAPDTQYF,TGCATTGCCCCCGATACGCAGTATTTT
NA,TRBJ2-3,TRBV5-6,TRBD2,CASSLRFSGVWADTQYF,TGTGCCAGCAGCTTACGCTTTAGCGGGGTCTGGGCAGATACGCAGTATTTT
NA,TRBJ1-3,TRBV10-3,NA,CAISQGSGNTIYF,TGTGCCATCAGCCAGGGATCTGGAAACACCATATATTTT
once,TRBJ1-2,TRBV12-5,TRBD1,CASGLVQGAEYGYTF,TGTGCTAGTGGTTTGGTACAGGGGGCAGAGTATGGCTACACCTTC
NA,TRBJ2-1,TRBV7-2,TRBD2,CASSFSGGKEEQFF,TGTGCCAGCAGCTTTTCGGGAGGGAAAGAGGAGCAGTTCTTC
NA,TRBJ1-4,TRBV2,NA,CASSAGQLANEKLFF,TGTGCCAGCAGTGCAGGACAGCTAGCTAATGAAAAACTGTTTTTT
NA,TRBJ2-6,TRBV12-5,NA,CASGLGGANVLTF,TGTGCTAGTGGTTTGGGTGGGGCCAACGTCCTGACTTTC
NA,TRBJ2-5,TRBV6-5,NA,CASKRGGFQETQYF,TGTGCCAGCAAGAGGGGGGGGTTCCAAGAGACCCAGTACTTC
NA,TRBJ2-3,TRBV5-6,TRBD2,CASSPGPGGHFTDTQYF,TGTGCCAGCAGCCCTGGGCCGGGAGGCCATTTCACAGATACGCAGTATTTT
few,TRBJ1-1,TRBV7-8,NA,CASSWDNFAEAFF,TGTGCCAGCAGCTGGGACAACTTCGCTGAAGCTTTCTTT
NA,TRBJ1-3,TRBV6-5,NA,CASSYRPGNTIYF,TGTGCCAGCAGTTATAGGCCTGGAAACACCATATATTTT
NA,TRBJ2-2,TRBV5-8,NA,CASSLGIRGTGELFF,TGTGCCAGCAGCTTGGGGATTCGGGGCACCGGGGAGCTGTTTTTT
NA,TRBJ2-2,TRBV19,TRBD1,CASNRAGQGGAGELFF,TGTGCCAGTAACCGAGCGGGACAGGGAGGGGCCGGGGAGCTGTTTTTT
NA,TRBJ1-1,TRBV9,NA,CASSSSPGTNTEAFF,TGTGCCAGCAGCTCATCGCCGGGGACGAACACTGAAGCTTTCTTT